These 26 T cell receptor beta chains share one sample of origin, sequenced in a study of blood T cell repertoires in COVID-19. Libraries were prepared by immunoSEQ multiplex PCR; TCRdb keeps only in-frame clonotypes and omits some of them. The table has a few hundred thousand clones, 87% seen once; the top ten hold 3%. The specimen was PBMCs or T cells enriched from blood (not recorded which). The receptors stem from a woman aged 25 to 39 who had recovered from COVID-19.

This chain connects TRBV19 to TRBJ2-1; TRBD2 matches at 9 bases. With 4 bases clipped from V and 2 bases from J, the junction kept 3 bases outside the gene matches. CDR3 length: 15 residues. Looked up from germline, CDR1 is LNHDA and CDR2 is SQIVND (reference sequence). As DNA, the CDR3 is TGTGCCAGTAGTACTAGCGGGAATCCCTACAATGAGCAGTTCTTC. As protein: CASSTSGNPYNEQFF.

The rearrangement joins TRBV6-1 to TRBJ1-2, with unresolved D. Trimming took off 4 bases at V and 4 bases at J, with 7 bases between the two ends. Germline assignment: CDR1 MNHNS and CDR2 SASEGT. This CDR3 region has 12 residues. For the CDR3, the DNA is TGTGCCAGCAGTGCCGACACCTATGGCTACACCTTC. Translated: CASSADTYGYTF.

This clone appeared a single time. CDR3 bases: TGTGCCAGCAGCTTGGGCAGGGGTGCGGTTCAGCCCCAGCATTTT. It translates to CASSLGRGAVQPQHF. The chain recombines TRBV5-6 with TRBJ1-5, with D possibly being TRBD1 (6 bases). Germline lookup yields CDR1 SGHDT and CDR2 YYEEEE. V lost 0 bases to trimming and J lost 6 bases, with 13 bases between them. The CDR3 is 15 amino acids.

This chain joins TRBV6-5 and TRBJ1-1; TRBD1 agrees at 8 bases. The J segment lost 4 bases and the V segment lost 6 bases, leaving 7 bases of the junction unmatched. CDR3 length: 14 amino acids. The germline CDR1 and CDR2 sequences are MNHEY and SVGAGI. CDR3 in amino acids: CASRMDRAGTEAFF. In DNA, the CDR3 is TGTGCCAGCAGGATGGACAGGGCGGGCACTGAAGCTTTCTTT.

The chain has TRBV4-2 and TRBJ2-3; D unclear. The CDR3 is made up of 15 amino acids. Trimming removed 4 bases at V and 2 bases at J, with 13 bases between. CDR1 and CDR2 (germline): LGHNA, YNFKEQ. The CDR3 DNA reads TGTGCCAGCAGCCTAGCTAATAAAGACACAGATACGCAGTATTTT. Amino acids: CASSLANKDTDTQYF.

This chain links TRBV3-1 (or the pseudogene TRBV3-2) with TRBJ1-1, with D possibly matching TRBD1 (5 bases). V dropped 0 bases and J dropped 1 base, with 9 bases sitting between them. The germline V gene encodes CDR1 LGHDT and CDR2 YNNKEL (reference sequence). This CDR3 is 15 amino acids long. The CDR3, as DNA: TGTGCCAGCAGCCAAGACAGGGCCCGGAACACTGAAGCTTTCTTT. Protein: CASSQDRARNTEAFF.

The rearrangement uses TRBV29-1 and TRBJ2-2; a weak D match, TRBD1 (7 bases). Trimming stripped 4 bases from V and 6 bases from J, with 18 bases between. Germline values: CDR1 SQVTM, CDR2 ANQGSEA. This CDR3 contains 15 residues. CDR3 sequence (DNA): TGCAGCGTTGCCCAGGCAGGGGGACTGGCCGGGGAGCTGTTTTTT. Its protein is CSVAQAGGLAGELFF.

This chain uses TRBV3-1 (or the pseudogene TRBV3-2) with TRBJ1-1; D gene unclear. V was clipped by 2 bases and J by 5 bases, with 9 bases between them. Germline-derived CDR1 and CDR2 are LGHDT and YNNKEL (reference sequence). The CDR3 runs to 13 residues. The CDR3 reads CASSQSGGTEAFF. The CDR3 coding sequence is TGTGCCAGCAGCCAATCTGGAGGAACTGAAGCTTTCTTT.

J is TRBJ2-5 and V is TRBV11-2; 9 positions agree with TRBD1. The V and J ends lost 1 base and 5 bases, in that order; junction bases with no gene match: 5. Germline loops: CDR1 SGHAT, CDR2 FQNNGV. This CDR3 contains 15 residues. CDR3 region: CASSLVGQGSETQYF. The CDR3 DNA reads TGTGCCAGCAGCTTAGTGGGACAGGGCTCTGAGACCCAGTACTTC.

A few counts support this clone. In the same sample, other DNA sequences code for this CDR3. CDR3 protein: CASSLTGDNSPLHF. CDR3 in DNA: TGTGCCAGCAGTCTGACAGGGGATAATTCACCCCTCCACTTT. The chain couples TRBV28 to TRBJ1-6; TRBD1 matches at 8 bases. V lost 5 bases and J lost 5; bases outside the gene matches: 2. Per the germline V gene, CDR1 is MDHEN and CDR2 is SYDVKM. This CDR3 region has 14 residues.

In its sample, this clone was seen once. The chain has TRBV12-3 or TRBV12-4 and TRBJ1-1; D unclear. Trimming stripped 2 bases from V and 5 bases from J, with 6 bases between. The CDR3 is made up of 12 amino acids. The CDR3 bases are TGTGCCAGCAGTTTACCCCAAACTGAAGCTTTCTTT. As protein: CASSLPQTEAFF.

The V call is TRBV10-1, the J call TRBJ2-7; 8 nucleotides match TRBD2. Germline trimming cut 6 bases from V and 1 base from J; bases unmatched to any gene: 11. Germline V CDR1 and CDR2: WNHNN, SYGVQD (reference sequence). There are 16 residues in the CDR3. The CDR3 sequence is CASRDPLAGLSYEQYF. The CDR3 nucleotides are TGCGCCAGCAGAGACCCTCTAGCGGGTCTTTCCTACGAGCAGTACTTC.

V usage is TRBV5-5 and J usage is TRBJ2-2; TRBD2 is a possible D gene (5 bases). Germline CDR1 SGHKS, CDR2 YYEKEE (reference sequence). CDR3 length: 14 amino acids. Trimming shortened V by 5 bases and J by 4 bases, and 12 bases separated the two germline ends. CDR3 in amino acids: CASRTGVLTGELFF. CDR3 sequence (DNA): TGTGCCAGCAGGACCGGGGTACTCACCGGGGAGCTGTTTTTT.

V usage is TRBV9 and J usage is TRBJ1-1, with D perhaps TRBD1 (5 bases). Trimming removed 4 bases from V and 10 bases from J, with 20 bases in between. CDR1 and CDR2 from the germline V gene are SGDLS and YYNGEE. The CDR3 length is 14 residues. CDR3 protein: CASSPGGTVFRAFF. DNA of the CDR3: TGTGCCAGCAGCCCAGGCGGGACGGTCTTTCGAGCTTTCTTT.

The chain couples TRBV3-1 (or the pseudogene TRBV3-2) to TRBJ1-1; 9 bases map to TRBD1. CDR1 is LGHDT, CDR2 YNNKEL, per germline (reference sequence). The junction had 7 bases not matched to a gene; V was cut back by 1 base and J by 4 bases. There are 16 residues in the CDR3. The CDR3 nucleotides read TGTGCCAGCAGCCAAGTCTTCCGGGACAGGGTCACTGAAGCTTTCTTT. Translating gives CASSQVFRDRVTEAFF.

CDR3 protein: CSVDRRGLTGELFF. The CDR3 DNA sequence: TGCAGCGTTGATAGAAGGGGTCTCACCGGGGAGCTGTTTTTT. The chain links TRBV29-1 to TRBJ2-2; possibly TRBD1 for D (5 bases). The CDR3 has 14 amino acids. Trimming removed 3 bases from V and 4 bases from J, with 12 bases in between. Looked up from germline, CDR1 is SQVTM and CDR2 is ANQGSEA.

Note on this clone: Other DNA sequences from this sample encode an identical CDR3 as well. The chain employs TRBV6-5 and TRBJ1-1, with 7 nucleotides matching TRBD1. Losses at the gene ends were 4 bases for V and 5 bases for J; bases not matched to a gene: 7. Per the germline V gene, CDR1 is MNHEY and CDR2 is SVGAGI. The CDR3 extends over 14 amino acids. Here the CDR3 reads CASSSRQGGTEAFF. The CDR3 nucleotides are TGTGCCAGCAGTTCTAGACAGGGTGGAACTGAAGCTTTCTTT.

This chain joins TRBV28 and TRBJ2-5; D gene uncertain. V lost 3 bases and J lost 5, with 13 bases in between. CDR3 size: 14 residues. Germline V gene data show CDR1 as MDHEN and CDR2 as SYDVKM. The CDR3 nucleotides are TGTGCCAGCAGTTTGAGGCCGGGTGGGGAGACCCAGTACTTC. It encodes CASSLRPGGETQYF.

The V and J genes are TRBV4-2 and TRBJ2-7; 8 bases are shared with TRBD2. Germline-derived CDR1 and CDR2 are LGHNA and YNFKEQ. The CDR3 consists of 19 residues. Trimming at V came to 1 base and at J to 2 bases, leaving 16 bases not matched to a gene. CDR3 nucleotides: TGTGCCAGCAGCCAAGTCGGGGGAGCGTGGGGACTAGGGGCCTACGAGCAGTACTTC. Translation: CASSQVGGAWGLGAYEQYF.

This chain joins TRBV6-5 and TRBJ2-5; 7 bases line up with TRBD1. The germline gives CDR1 MNHEY, CDR2 SVGAGI. With 6 bases clipped from V and 3 bases from J, the junction kept 7 bases outside the gene matches. CDR3 size: 14 residues. As DNA, the CDR3 is TGTGCCAGCAGGACCCCGCAGGGGGAAGAGACCCAGTACTTC. Translated, it gives CASRTPQGEETQYF.

CDR3 in amino acids: CASSPSGRASGEQFF. The CDR3 DNA reads as TGTGCCAGCAGTCCCAGCGGGAGGGCCTCGGGCGAGCAGTTCTTC. This rearrangement joins TRBV27 to TRBJ2-1; 10 nucleotides align to TRBD2. V shed 5 bases and J 10 bases; nucleotides not matched to a gene: 11. Germline V CDR1 and CDR2: MNHEY, SMNVEV (reference sequence). The length of the CDR3 is 15 residues.

The chain links TRBV5-1 to TRBJ2-1, with 12 bases lining up with TRBD1. The ends lost 0 bases at V and 4 bases at J; junction bases unmatched: 8. Germline V gene lookup returns CDR1 SGHRS and CDR2 YFSETQ. The CDR3 sequence is 18 residues long. The DNA for the CDR3 is TGCGCCAGCAGCTTGGTCTCGGGACAGGGGGCGGGGTACAATGAGCAGTTCTTC. This translates into CASSLVSGQGAGYNEQFF.

This sequence joins TRBV27 and TRBJ1-2; a possible D gene is TRBD1 (5 bases). Germline V gene lookup returns CDR1 MNHEY and CDR2 SMNVEV (reference sequence). This CDR3 spans 13 amino acids. The V end lost 3 bases, the J end lost 2 bases, and 7 bases lay between the germline ends. The CDR3 protein is CASSFGGNYGYTF. In DNA, the CDR3 is TGTGCCAGCAGTTTCGGGGGAAACTATGGCTACACCTTC.

As for this clone: Other DNA sequences of this sample code for an identical CDR3. The chain couples TRBV15 to TRBJ2-5; D is unclear. The CDR3 sequence is 13 residues long. V shed 3 bases and J shed 3 bases, with 8 bases lying between them. CDR1 is LNHNV, CDR2 YYDKDF, per germline (reference sequence). CDR3: CATSRAREETQYF. The CDR3 DNA reads as TGTGCCACCAGCAGGGCTAGAGAAGAGACCCAGTACTTC.

The J gene is TRBJ1-1, the V gene TRBV7-9, with D possibly matching TRBD1 (5 bases). The CDR3 loop spans 14 amino acids. The V and J ends lost 1 base and 0 bases respectively, with 6 bases between them. Germline V gives CDR1 SEHNR, CDR2 FQNEAQ (reference sequence). CDR3 sequence (DNA): TGTGCCAGCAGCTTAGAGGGGTTGAACACTGAAGCTTTCTTT. It is translated as CASSLEGLNTEAFF.

The chain joins TRBV27 to TRBJ1-2; maybe TRBD1 (6 bases). Between the trimmed V and J ends, which lost 3 bases and 2 bases, there was a span of 10 bases. In germline, CDR1 is MNHEY, CDR2 SMNVEV (reference sequence). The CDR3 spans 14 residues. This CDR3 is CASSLGAGNYGYTF. For the CDR3, the DNA is TGTGCCAGCAGTTTGGGGGCCGGGAACTATGGCTACACCTTC.